A few counts support the clone carrying this TCR beta chain. This entry comes from a study of OX40 agonist ivuxolimab in advanced cancers. The wider study: Partial responses were seen in three patients, one with hepatocellular carcinoma and two with cutaneous melanoma.

The investigators sampled blood at baseline, at cycle 4 day 1, and at cycle 7 day 1. Clones were sequenced by immunoSEQ multiplex PCR, and TCRdb holds only the in-frame ones, with some missing. In the table there are some 90,000 clones, more than 70% of which are singletons. Germline trimming cut 2 bases from V and 2 bases from J; bases unmatched to any gene: 5. This CDR3 contains 16 residues. The germline V gene encodes CDR1 MNHNY and CDR2 SVGAGI (reference sequence). This sample comprised CD4+ or CD8+ T cells sorted from blood, obtained in a trial of the OX40 agonist ivuxolimab. The rearrangement links TRBV6-6 to TRBJ1-4; TRBD1 matches 7 bases. This receptor was obtained from an adult with an advanced solid tumor such as melanoma, head and neck, liver or kidney cancer. The CDR3 DNA is TGTGCCAGCAGTTACGGCTTCAGGGGGACTAATGAAAAACTGTTTTTT. It yields the protein CASSYGFRGTNEKLFF.